This TCR beta chain was profiled in a study of cytomegalovirus exposure and HLA in healthy donors. Study-wide findings and caveats: Apart from CMV serostatus, no immune exposure information was available. It was shown in a later analysis that HLA-associated TCR beta chains were more clonally expanded than other, equally common chains. An ancestry cluster, one associated with Asian ancestry, reportedly showed fewer N-insertions than the 666-donor mean in a later analysis.

With V trimmed by 6 bases and J by 9 bases, 10 bases remained unmatched. The germline V gene has CDR1 MNHNS and CDR2 SASEGT. This CDR3 spans 15 amino acids. PCR used 60 Vbeta primers and 13 Jbeta primers. Assay: immunoSEQ multiplex PCR; the TCRdb copy retains only in-frame clones and omits some. The sample includes 130,000 to 150,000 clones, just under 75% seen only once; the top ten take roughly 1.7%. This clone has more than one count but fewer than ten. Its antigen remains unknown. Sequenced input: PBMCs. J is TRBJ2-1 and V is TRBV6-1; the match to TRBD2 covers 11 bases. This clonotype was obtained from a woman aged 18-30 years in good health and CMV-seronegative. CDR3 in DNA: TGTGCCAGCAGCCTACTAGCGGGAGAAAAAGGTGAGCAGTTCTTC. Protein: CASSLLAGEKGEQFF.